This TCR beta chain is from a study of blood T cells in healthy people across ages. Germline CDR1 SQVTM, CDR2 ANQGSEA. The V gene lost 3 bases and the J gene lost 10 bases, with 12 bases spanning the gap. The CDR3 spans 11 residues. A second PCR, run for about 6 to 12 cycles, used a sample-barcoded 5' primer plus a J-beta primer mix. Tagging of each cDNA molecule was performed by a template-switch adaptor with 12 random nucleotides. One entry per CDR3 protein results from TCRdb running MiXCR on the 5' RACE reads. The sample shows some 760,000 distinct CDR3 sequences, roughly 25% of them seen only once. This sample was shared with a second study, whose subject was T cells of mothers and their children. From that paper: The output of TCR recombination is shaped by thymic selection similarly in related and unrelated pairs. Researchers found no T cell clones that were persistent and microchimeric.

The origin of this receptor is a boy between 10 and 17 years old in good health. This chain connects TRBV29-1 to TRBJ1-2; D ambiguous. The source material was blood. In DNA form, the CDR3 reads TGCAGCGTTGACCCAGACGGACTCTACACCTTC. Translation gives CSVDPDGLYTF.